Each of the 10 T cell receptor beta chains below was sequenced from the same sample in a study of CD8+ T cells in alopecia areata. Sequencing templates came from extracted RNA that was reverse transcribed into cDNA. Repertoires were generated with immunoSEQ multiplex PCR, while TCRdb's copy carries only in-frame clones and drops some. The sample includes 120,000 to 150,000 clones, roughly 80% of them seen just once. Regarding treatment: oral pan-JAK inhibitor, 5-10 mg twice daily. The material sequenced was CD8+ T cells sorted from blood, taken at week 4, from a patient treated with tofacitinib. The source is a human donor with alopecia areata.

The J gene is TRBJ2-7, the V gene TRBV30; D is perhaps TRBD2 (6 bases). The J call could be wrong; TRBJ2-5 is a better fit for the DNA end. Looked up from germline, CDR1 is GTSNPN and CDR2 is SVGIG (reference sequence). The CDR3 extends over 13 amino acids. As DNA, the CDR3 is TGTGCCTGCTCCGGGACTCCTAAAGAGACCCAGTACTTC. It translates to CACSGTPKETQYF.

The V call is TRBV7-9, the J call TRBJ2-1, with unresolved D. The CDR3 is 13 amino acids. Germline assignment: CDR1 SEHNR and CDR2 FQNEAQ (reference sequence). The V end lost 5 bases, the J end lost 5 bases, and 10 bases lay between the germline ends. DNA of the CDR3: TGTGCCAGCAGCCATACGGCGAACAATGAGCAGTTCTTC. Its translation is CASSHTANNEQFF.

In its sample, this clone was seen once. The chain recombines TRBV7-2 with TRBJ1-1, with 9 bases identical to TRBD1. The CDR3 consists of 15 residues. CDR1 is SGHTA, CDR2 FQGNSA, per germline. V lost 5 bases and J lost 5; bases outside the gene matches: 9. CDR3 nucleotide sequence: TGTGCCAGCAGCGCCAAACAGGGGGCGAGTACTGAAGCTTTCTTT. Its translation is CASSAKQGASTEAFF.

The rearrangement uses TRBV27 and TRBJ2-1; D assignment may be TRBD1 or TRBD2 (5 bases each). Trimming took 6 bases from V and 6 from J, leaving 15 bases between them. Germline assignment: CDR1 MNHEY and CDR2 SMNVEV (reference sequence). The CDR3 extends over 14 amino acids. The CDR3 reads CASRSGTAVNEQFF. In nucleotides, the CDR3 is TGTGCCAGCAGATCCGGGACGGCCGTCAATGAGCAGTTCTTC.

The chain carries TRBV9 and TRBJ2-3, with D hard to call. The V end lost 6 bases, the J end lost 0 bases, and 14 bases lay between the germline ends. Looked up from germline, CDR1 is SGDLS and CDR2 is YYNGEE. The CDR3 length is 15 residues. The CDR3 DNA follows: TGTGCCAGCAACCCTTCGGGCGCTAGCACAGATACGCAGTATTTT. This sequence encodes CASNPSGASTDTQYF.

The V call is TRBV2, the J call TRBJ1-6; tentative D call: TRBD1 (5 bases). The germline CDR1 and CDR2 sequences are SNHLY and FYNNEI. The germline V and J ends were trimmed by 2 bases and 8 bases, with 19 bases remaining between them. The CDR3 spans 17 residues. This CDR3 reads CASSESWGAGIDSPLHF. CDR3 bases: TGTGCCAGCAGTGAATCGTGGGGCGCGGGAATAGATTCACCCCTCCACTTT.

The chain couples TRBV3-2 to TRBJ2-1; the DNA was not used to check the table's D call, TRBD2. TRBV3-2 is a recognized pseudogene. CDR3 length: 9 residues. This chain's CDR3 is CATPMRQFF. In DNA, the CDR3 is TGTGCCACCCCAATGAGGCAGTTCTTC.

This clone was counted only a few times. The CDR3 is CAWELSTYNSPLHF. The CDR3 nucleotides are TGTGCCTGGGAATTGAGCACTTATAATTCACCCCTCCACTTT. The chain uses TRBV30 and TRBJ1-6; D not certain. Deletions cut 5 bases from V and 4 bases from J, with 12 bases between. CDR3 length: 14 residues. Germline V lookup: CDR1 GTSNPN, CDR2 SVGIG (reference sequence).

V gene TRBV6-5 combines with J gene TRBJ2-7; no definite D call. The CDR3 consists of 13 residues. The germline V gene has CDR1 MNHEY and CDR2 SVGAGI. V lost 5 bases and J 2 bases, leaving 10 bases between the germline ends. The CDR3 region has the DNA TGTGCCAGCAGTAAAATGGACCCCTACGAGCAGTACTTC. It is translated as CASSKMDPYEQYF.

This chain joins TRBV29-1 and TRBJ2-7, with D maybe TRBD1 (6 bases). V was clipped by 6 bases and J by 5 bases, with 14 bases between them. Germline V gives CDR1 SQVTM, CDR2 ANQGSEA. CDR3 length: 12 amino acids. The CDR3 bases are TGCAGCGTCGGCCTCGGACAGCACGAGCAGTACTTC. The encoded protein is CSVGLGQHEQYF.